This is a list of T cell receptor beta chains from one sample in a study of blood T cell repertoires in COVID-19. The data were produced by immunoSEQ multiplex PCR, yet TCRdb's version contains in-frame clones alone and is incomplete. The sample carries about 140,000 clones, approximately 84% recorded once. Sequenced sample: peripheral blood. The source is a woman aged 60 to 75 with acute or convalescent COVID-19. Each CDR3 is given with its conserved first and last residue. Fields, in order: J gene, V gene, clone size, D gene, CDR3 protein, CDR3 DNA. A D gene is named only where the DNA matches it firmly. Where a row states a size, it is once, few, many or the class of an expanded clone; other rows omit it.

J: TRBJ2-2; V: TRBV6-5; size: few; D: -; CDR3: CASTTSGGAGELFF; DNA: TGTGCCAGCACCACCTCGGGTGGAGCCGGGGAGCTGTTTTTT
J: TRBJ2-1; V: TRBV11-3; size: once; D: TRBD1; CDR3: CASSGGQNNEQFF; DNA: TGTGCCAGCAGCGGGGGACAGAACAATGAGCAGTTCTTC
J: TRBJ2-1; V: TRBV4-2; size: -; D: -; CDR3: CASSPLASVYNEQFF; DNA: TGTGCCAGCAGCCCTCTGGCTAGCGTTTACAATGAGCAGTTCTTC
J: TRBJ1-5; V: TRBV10-2; size: -; D: -; CDR3: CASSSQGINQPQHF; DNA: TGCGCCAGCAGTTCTCAGGGGATCAATCAGCCCCAGCATTTT
J: TRBJ1-4; V: TRBV4-3; size: -; D: -; CDR3: CASSQDSGHRGNEKLFF; DNA: TGCGCCAGCAGCCAAGATTCGGGACACCGGGGCAATGAAAAACTGTTTTTT
J: TRBJ2-1; V: TRBV3-1/TRBV3-2; size: -; D: TRBD2; CDR3: CASSQVGLAGVASYNEQFF; DNA: TGTGCCAGCAGCCAAGTCGGACTAGCGGGAGTTGCCTCCTACAATGAGCAGTTCTTC
J: TRBJ1-3; V: TRBV30; size: -; D: -; CDR3: CAWSMGGRGPGNTIYF; DNA: TGTGCCTGGAGTATGGGAGGACGAGGCCCTGGAAACACCATATATTTT
J: TRBJ1-5; V: TRBV27; size: -; D: -; CDR3: CASMFRGRPNQPQHF; DNA: TGTGCCAGCATGTTCAGGGGTCGGCCAAATCAGCCCCAGCATTTT
J: TRBJ2-2; V: TRBV11-2; size: few; D: TRBD2; CDR3: CASSPSGSRTGELFF; DNA: TGTGCCAGCAGCCCTAGCGGGAGTCGGACCGGGGAGCTGTTTTTT
J: TRBJ2-1; V: TRBV18; size: -; D: -; CDR3: CASSRERIEQFF; DNA: TGTGCCAGCTCACGGGAGAGGATCGAGCAGTTCTTC
J: TRBJ2-7; V: TRBV7-9; size: -; D: TRBD2; CDR3: CASSFRSGTSGKVREQYF; DNA: TGTGCCAGCAGCTTCAGATCCGGGACTAGCGGGAAGGTACGCGAGCAGTACTTC
J: TRBJ2-7; V: TRBV5-1; size: -; D: -; CDR3: CASSLFVRQGNIYEQYF; DNA: TGCGCCAGCAGCTTGTTTGTTCGGCAGGGAAATATCTACGAGCAGTACTTC
J: TRBJ1-2; V: TRBV18; size: -; D: TRBD1; CDR3: CASSEGTATYGYTF; DNA: TGTGCCAGCTCAGAAGGGACAGCAACCTATGGCTACACCTTC
J: TRBJ2-3; V: TRBV5-6; size: once; D: TRBD2; CDR3: CASSWGLAGVGGTDTQYF; DNA: TGTGCCAGCAGCTGGGGACTAGCGGGGGTGGGCGGCACAGATACGCAGTATTTT
J: TRBJ2-2; V: TRBV5-1; size: once; D: -; CDR3: CASSLATGSTGELFF; DNA: TGCGCCAGCAGCTTAGCTACAGGGAGCACCGGGGAGCTGTTTTTT
J: TRBJ2-2; V: TRBV27; size: -; D: -; CDR3: CASSLPGGGELFF; DNA: TGTGCCAGCAGTTTGCCGGGTGGCGGGGAGCTGTTTTTT
J: TRBJ2-3; V: TRBV7-2; size: -; D: TRBD2; CDR3: CASSFRPAGGTDTQYF; DNA: TGTGCCAGCAGCTTTAGGCCCGCGGGAGGGACAGATACGCAGTATTTT
J: TRBJ1-2; V: TRBV7-9; size: -; D: TRBD1; CDR3: CASSSTGGRYGYTF; DNA: TGTGCCAGCAGCTCGACAGGGGGTCGTTATGGCTACACCTTC
J: TRBJ2-1; V: TRBV7-9; size: -; D: -; CDR3: CASSLWFEEIDEQFF; DNA: TGTGCCAGCAGCTTATGGTTTGAAGAGATCGATGAGCAGTTCTTC
J: TRBJ1-2; V: TRBV2; size: -; D: TRBD1; CDR3: CASSVLRQGYGYTF; DNA: TGTGCCAGCAGTGTCTTGCGACAGGGCTATGGCTACACCTTC